A selection of T cell receptor beta chains follows, all from one sample in a study of cytomegalovirus exposure and HLA in healthy donors. The repertoire was sequenced with immunoSEQ multiplex PCR; TCRdb's copy has only in-frame clones and lacks some. The sample holds 200,000 to 250,000 clones; more than 85% are singletons and the top ten take around 13%. The source material was PBMCs. The receptor set was obtained from a man aged 18 to 29 in good health and CMV-seropositive. Both conserved end residues are part of each CDR3. D genes are given only for firm matches. Expanded clones get a size class; other rows say once, few or many, or leave the size out.

v_gene	d_gene	j_gene	abundance	CDR3nt	CDR3aa
TRBV7-2	.	TRBJ2-5	.	TGTGCCAGCAGCCCCCAAGCAGTTCAAGAGACCCAGTACTTC	CASSPQAVQETQYF
TRBV6-5	TRBD1	TRBJ2-1	.	TGTGCCAGCAGTTGGGACAGTCCCTACAATGAGCAGTTCTTC	CASSWDSPYNEQFF
TRBV5-6	TRBD2	TRBJ2-5	.	TGTGCCAGCAGCTTGTACGCTAGCGGAGAGACCCAGTACTTC	CASSLYASGETQYF
TRBV29-1	.	TRBJ1-1	.	TGCAGCGTTGCCCACCGGATACAGAACACTGAAGCTTTCTTT	CSVAHRIQNTEAFF
TRBV14	.	TRBJ2-7	.	TGTGCCAGCAGCCCGGCCCTAGCTTACGAGCAGTACTTC	CASSPALAYEQYF
TRBV7-9	TRBD1	TRBJ2-7	once	TGTGCCAGCAGCCCAGGACAGGGAGCCTACGAGCAGTACTTC	CASSPGQGAYEQYF
TRBV7-6	.	TRBJ1-3	.	TGTGCCAGCGGTTCAGGGCCTCCCTTGACCCCCTCCGGAAACACCATATATTTT	CASGSGPPLTPSGNTIYF
TRBV7-2	.	TRBJ1-1	.	TGTGCCAGCAGCTCACACCAGGGGACTGAAGCTTTCTTT	CASSSHQGTEAFF
TRBV2	.	TRBJ2-7	.	TGTGCCAGCAGTGAAGACAGGGAAGTCTACGAGCAGTACTTC	CASSEDREVYEQYF
TRBV6-5	TRBD1	TRBJ1-2	.	TGTGCCAGCAGGCCAACAGGGGGGACTAACTATGGCTACACCTTC	CASRPTGGTNYGYTF
TRBV2	.	TRBJ1-2	.	TGTGCCAGCAGTGAGATGGTACAGGAAAGTCCTGGCTACACCTTC	CASSEMVQESPGYTF
TRBV28	.	TRBJ2-5	.	TGTGCCAGCAGTTTGCAGGGTAGGGAGACCCAGTACTTC	CASSLQGRETQYF
TRBV7-6	.	TRBJ1-3	.	TGTGCCAGCAGCTTAGGAGGGACTGGAAACACCATATATTTT	CASSLGGTGNTIYF
TRBV5-1	TRBD1	TRBJ1-2	.	TGCGCCAGCAGCCGAACGACAGGGGGCGGGTATGGCTACACCTTC	CASSRTTGGGYGYTF
TRBV7-8	TRBD1	TRBJ2-7	.	TGTGCCAGCAGCCCGGACAGGGCCCTCTCCTACGAGCAGTACTTC	CASSPDRALSYEQYF
TRBV7-2	.	TRBJ2-5	.	TGTGCCAGCAGCCTGGGACTCCAAGAGACCCAGTACTTC	CASSLGLQETQYF
TRBV18	.	TRBJ1-1	.	TGTGCCAGCTCACCTTGGGTCGGCATGAACACTGAAGCTTTCTTT	CASSPWVGMNTEAFF
TRBV27	.	TRBJ1-5	.	TGTGCCAGCAGTTTCAACCTAGGCAGTCAGCCCCAGCATTTT	CASSFNLGSQPQHF
TRBV28	TRBD2	TRBJ2-1	.	TGTGCCAGCAGTCCCAGCGGGAGGGCCGGTAATGAGCAGTTCTTC	CASSPSGRAGNEQFF
TRBV28	TRBD2	TRBJ2-7	once	TGTGCCAGCAGTTCGGGAGGGCTAGCCTACGAGCAGTACTTC	CASSSGGLAYEQYF
TRBV13	TRBD1	TRBJ2-7	.	TGTGCCAGCCGACAGGGGTTCTACGAGCAGTACTTC	CASRQGFYEQYF
TRBV5-8	.	TRBJ1-2	.	TGTGCCAGCAGCCCAGGTGTGAACTATGGCTACACCTTC	CASSPGVNYGYTF
TRBV4-1	TRBD1	TRBJ1-2	.	TGCGCCAGCAGCCGAGGGACAGGGGCGGGCGGCTACACCTTC	CASSRGTGAGGYTF
TRBV9	TRBD2	TRBJ2-1	.	TGTGCCAGCAGCCCAAGACTCGGGGGGGGCGGGAGATCTGAGCAGTTCTTC	CASSPRLGGGGRSEQFF
TRBV19	TRBD1	TRBJ1-1	.	TGTGCCAGTAGTTCAATACAGGGGGCGCGCACTGAAGCTTTCTTT	CASSSIQGARTEAFF
TRBV28	.	TRBJ1-4	.	TGTGCCAGCCAGGTGTCTAATGAAAAACTGTTTTTT	CASQVSNEKLFF
TRBV20-1	.	TRBJ1-1	many	TGCAGTGCTAGATCAGGGGATCGAGCTTTCTTT	CSARSGDRAFF
TRBV5-1	TRBD2	TRBJ2-4	.	TGCGCCAGCAGAAGTAGCGGGAGAAGCGACATTCAGTACTTC	CASRSSGRSDIQYF
TRBV28	.	TRBJ2-5	.	TGTGCCAGCAGCTGGGGCTTGAGAGAGACCCAGTACTTC	CASSWGLRETQYF
TRBV6-1	.	TRBJ1-1	.	TGTGCCAGCAGGCCCACGGGTCCGGGCACTGAAGCTTTCTTT	CASRPTGPGTEAFF
TRBV28	.	TRBJ2-7	.	TGTGCCAGCAGTTCCCTGAGGGACGAGCAGTACTTC	CASSSLRDEQYF
TRBV30	.	TRBJ2-1	.	TGTGCCTGGAGTACACGGTCTTACAATGAGCAGTTCTTC	CAWSTRSYNEQFF
TRBV25-1	TRBD2	TRBJ2-2	.	TGTGCCAGCAGTGCAGCGGGAGCTACCGGGGAGCTGTTTTTT	CASSAAGATGELFF
TRBV6-5	TRBD1	TRBJ2-1	.	TGTGCCAGCAGCCAGAGACAGGGGTCCTACAATGAGCAGTTCTTC	CASSQRQGSYNEQFF
TRBV6-5	.	TRBJ1-1	.	TGTGCCAGCAGAGAATCCGGGAACACTGAAGCTTTCTTT	CASRESGNTEAFF
TRBV27	TRBD1	TRBJ1-2	.	TGTGCCAGCAGTGTGGACAGGGGGCCGAAAAATGGCTACACCTTC	CASSVDRGPKNGYTF
TRBV9	TRBD1	TRBJ2-3	.	TGTGCCAGCAGCGATCCGGGACAGGGTCACGCAGATACGCAGTATTTT	CASSDPGQGHADTQYF
TRBV4-1	.	TRBJ2-7	.	TGCGCCAGCAGCCAAGAGACTCATGGGCTCTCCTACGAGCAGTACTTC	CASSQETHGLSYEQYF
TRBV27	.	TRBJ2-5	few	TGTGCCAGCAGTTTATCGTTAAGGGGAGAGACCCAGTACTTC	CASSLSLRGETQYF
TRBV5-5	.	TRBJ2-7	.	TGTGCCAGCAGCTTAGACCCAGGCGTCGGCCTTAAACGCACCTACGAGCAGTACTTC	CASSLDPGVGLKRTYEQYF
TRBV5-4	.	TRBJ1-1	.	TGTGCCAGCAGCTTGGCCGCCAGGGCGAACACTGAAGCTTTCTTT	CASSLAARANTEAFF
TRBV7-6	TRBD1	TRBJ1-2	.	TGTGCCAGCAGCTTAGGGACAGGGGCCTCAGAGGGAGGCTACACCTTC	CASSLGTGASEGGYTF
TRBV7-9	.	TRBJ2-7	.	TGTGCCAGCAGCCGTATGACGGTCTCCTACGAGCAGTACTTC	CASSRMTVSYEQYF
TRBV11-2	.	TRBJ2-7	.	TGTGCCAGCAGCTGGGGTACAGGGCTCTCCTACGAGCAGTACTTC	CASSWGTGLSYEQYF
TRBV6-5	TRBD1	TRBJ1-2	.	TGTGCCAGCAGTCCAGGGGGGTATAACTATGGCTACACCTTC	CASSPGGYNYGYTF
TRBV10-1	TRBD1	TRBJ2-2	.	TGCGCCAGCAGCGAGACAGGGGACACCGGGGAGCTGTTTTTT	CASSETGDTGELFF
TRBV18	.	TRBJ1-5	few	TGTGCCAGCTCACCTGCCTCGGGGCAGTATAGCAATCAGCCCCAGCATTTT	CASSPASGQYSNQPQHF
TRBV5-4	TRBD2	TRBJ2-1	.	TGTGCCAGCAGCTTGGGACTAGCGGGAGGGTTAGGTGAGCAGTTCTTC	CASSLGLAGGLGEQFF
TRBV7-9	TRBD2	TRBJ2-1	.	TGTGCCAGCAGGGCCGGGACTAGCACCTACAATGAGCAGTTCTTC	CASRAGTSTYNEQFF
TRBV6-1	.	TRBJ2-2	.	TGTGCCAGCACTGAGGCGAACACCGGGGAGCTGTTTTTT	CASTEANTGELFF
TRBV15	.	TRBJ1-3	.	TGTGCCACCAGCAGAGATCTGAACAGTCGCTCTGGAAACACCATATATTTT	CATSRDLNSRSGNTIYF
TRBV2	.	TRBJ2-7	once	TGTGCCAGCAGTTGGGAAAGGAACGAGCAGTACTTC	CASSWERNEQYF
TRBV30	.	TRBJ1-5	.	TGTGCCTGGAGTACAGATAATAATCAGCCCCAGCATTTT	CAWSTDNNQPQHF
TRBV2	.	TRBJ2-5	.	TGTGCCAGCAGGGGGACAGGGGTTTCGGAGCGGGAGGGCCGTGGAGAGACCCAGTACTTC	CASRGTGVSEREGRGETQYF